This entry describes one T cell receptor beta chain. The target antigen is unknown. This sample is part of a study of blood T cells in healthy people across ages. The study, taken as a whole, reports: Getting older went along with TCR beta diversity per million T cells dropping roughly linearly.

A sample-barcoded 5' primer and a J-beta primer mix were used in a second PCR of roughly 7 to 12 cycles. Each cDNA molecule was tagged by a template-switch adaptor that had 12 random nucleotides. From the 5' RACE reads, TCRdb called clonotypes with MiXCR, one entry per CDR3 protein. This sample has almost 800,000 distinct CDR3 sequences; roughly 50% occur once, and the top ten carry 22%. There are 17 residues in the CDR3. Per germline, CDR1 LNHNV and CDR2 YYDKDF (reference sequence). Trimming cost V 0 bases and J 3 bases, with 15 bases left between them. This sequence originates from a man aged 25 to 40 in good health. The sample comprised blood. The rearrangement uses TRBV15 and TRBJ2-4, with D possibly being TRBD1 (6 bases). CDR3 in amino acids: CATSRDPGTTGKNIQYF. The CDR3 DNA reads TGTGCCACCAGCAGAGATCCTGGGACAACGGGCAAAAACATTCAGTACTTC.